The clone carrying this TCR beta chain was detected a few times. This sample was included in a study of OX40 agonist ivuxolimab in advanced cancers. Systemic immunosuppression or a history of autoimmune disease excluded patients. Data came from immunoSEQ multiplex PCR; TCRdb stores just in-frame clones and leaves some out. The table has about 70,000 clones, 88% seen once. Trimming removed 2 bases at V and 5 bases at J, with 7 bases between. Germline loops: CDR1 MGHDK, CDR2 SYGVNS. This CDR3 region has 13 residues. The rearrangement links TRBV25-1 to TRBJ1-5; no reliable D call. This specimen was CD4+ or CD8+ T cells sorted from blood, taken in a trial of the OX40 agonist ivuxolimab. This receptor was taken from an adult with an advanced solid tumor such as melanoma, head and neck, liver or kidney cancer. The CDR3 DNA reads TGTGCCAGCAGTGAAACCGGGGATCAGCCCCAGCATTTT. This codes for CASSETGDQPQHF.